A single sample is the source of the 22 T cell receptor beta chains below, sequenced in a study of blood T cell repertoires in COVID-19. Profiling relied on immunoSEQ multiplex PCR, and the TCRdb table lists in-frame clones only, not all of them. Of approximately 220,000 clones listed, around 85% are singletons. The sample taken for sequencing was PBMCs or T cells enriched from blood (not recorded which). These receptors came from a woman in her forties with acute COVID-19.

The V call is TRBV11-2, the J call TRBJ2-1, with a weak D call TRBD2 (6 bases). V was pared by 1 base and J by 1 base, with 8 bases between. CDR3 length: 15 amino acids. Germline V gives CDR1 SGHAT, CDR2 FQNNGV. Here the CDR3 reads CASSLGLVSYNEQFF. CDR3 in DNA: TGTGCCAGCAGCTTAGGACTAGTATCCTACAATGAGCAGTTCTTC.

This chain uses TRBV20-1 with TRBJ1-1, with D uncertain. With 8 bases removed from V and 1 base from J, the gap between germline ends came to 8 bases. Germline CDR1 DFQATT, CDR2 SNEGSKA (reference sequence). CDR3 length: 11 residues. The CDR3 sequence: CSPSGNTEAFF. The CDR3 region has the DNA TGCAGTCCGAGCGGGAACACTGAAGCTTTCTTT.

The chain joins TRBV5-1 to TRBJ2-1, with TRBD2 matching 9 bases. The germline V gene has CDR1 SGHRS and CDR2 YFSETQ. The CDR3 contains 16 residues. V shed 2 bases and J 7 bases; nucleotides not matched to a gene: 10. The CDR3 spells CASSFRTSEEGNEQFF. CDR3 DNA: TGCGCCAGCAGCTTTAGGACTAGCGAGGAGGGGAATGAGCAGTTCTTC. The full variable domain, with the rest looked up from reference TRBV5-1 and TRBJ2-1, is KAGVTQTPRYLIKTRGQQVTLSCSPISGHRSVSWYQQTPGQGLQFLFEYFSETQRNKGNFPGRFSGRQFSNSRSEMNVSTLELGDSALYLCASSFRTSEEGNEQFFGPGTRLTVL.

The sample holds many counts of this clone. The V call is TRBV2, the J call TRBJ2-7; 9 nucleotides line up with TRBD2. Germline assignment: CDR1 SNHLY and CDR2 FYNNEI. With V trimmed by 0 bases and J by 5 bases, 2 bases remained unmatched. CDR3 length equals 14 residues. The CDR3, as DNA: TGTGCCAGCAGTGAAGCTAGCGGGAGAAACGAGCAGTACTTC. This sequence encodes CASSEASGRNEQYF.

The V and J genes are TRBV19 and TRBJ2-3; weak D call: TRBD2 (6 bases). Germline-derived CDR1 and CDR2 are LNHDA and SQIVND (reference sequence). V was clipped by 5 bases and J by 0 bases, with 12 bases between them. There are 15 residues in the CDR3. CDR3 nucleotide sequence: TGTGCCAGTAGTCCCTGGCGGGGAAGCACAGATACGCAGTATTTT. Translating gives CASSPWRGSTDTQYF.

The J gene is TRBJ2-1, the V gene TRBV30; 12 positions match TRBD2. Per the germline V gene, CDR1 is GTSNPN and CDR2 is SVGIG (reference sequence). V lost 3 bases, J lost 0 bases, and 0 bases stayed unmatched. The CDR3 runs to 15 residues. This CDR3 reads CAWRGLAGSYNEQFF. CDR3 DNA: TGTGCCTGGAGGGGACTAGCGGGCTCCTACAATGAGCAGTTCTTC.

The rearrangement joins TRBV27 to TRBJ1-6, with D possibly matching TRBD1 (6 bases). The germline V gene encodes CDR1 MNHEY and CDR2 SMNVEV (reference sequence). The CDR3 is made up of 14 amino acids. Trimming removed 5 bases at V and 9 bases at J, with 14 bases between. The CDR3 nucleotides read TGTGCCAGCAGTCCAGGGGCCGTGGGTTCACCCCTCCACTTT. It specifies CASSPGAVGSPLHF.

The chain couples TRBV7-2 to TRBJ2-3, with 7 bases that match TRBD1. Germline V lookup: CDR1 SGHTA, CDR2 FQGNSA. There are 15 residues in the CDR3. The V and J ends lost 2 bases and 5 bases, in that order; junction bases with no gene match: 7. Here the CDR3 DNA reads TGTGCCAGCAGCTTATTTGACAGGGATAGAGATACGCAGTATTTT. The encoded protein is CASSLFDRDRDTQYF. Based on the CDR3 plus reference TRBV7-2 and TRBJ2-3, the full variable domain is GAGVSQSPSNKVTEKGKDVELRCDPISGHTALYWYRQSLGQGLEFLIYFQGNSAPDKSGLPSDRFSAERTGGSVSTLTIQRTQQEDSAVYLCASSLFDRDRDTQYFGPGTRLTVL.

The chain recombines TRBV12-3 or TRBV12-4 with TRBJ1-1, with a possible D match to TRBD1 (6 bases). The V end lost 5 bases, the J end lost 6 bases, and 10 bases lay between the germline ends. There are 12 residues in the CDR3. CDR3 protein: CASSQGLAEAFF. CDR3 coding DNA: TGTGCCAGCAGTCAGGGGTTGGCTGAAGCTTTCTTT.

The V and J genes are TRBV3-1 (or the pseudogene TRBV3-2) and TRBJ1-4; tentatively, D is TRBD1 (6 bases). V lost 2 bases and J 1 base, leaving 8 bases between the germline ends. The CDR3 runs to 15 residues. CDR1 is LGHDT and CDR2 is YNNKEL in the germline V gene (reference sequence). Here the CDR3 DNA reads TGTGCCAGCAGCCAACCCAGGGGAACTAATGAAAAACTGTTTTTT. Its protein is CASSQPRGTNEKLFF.

This rearrangement joins TRBV5-1 to TRBJ2-3, with D possibly matching TRBD2 (5 bases). Trimming stripped 7 bases from V and 1 base from J, with 10 bases between. Per the germline V gene, CDR1 is SGHRS and CDR2 is YFSETQ. The CDR3 is 13 residues long. The CDR3 region is CASEVEGTDTQYF. CDR3 DNA sequence: TGCGCCAGCGAAGTGGAGGGCACAGATACGCAGTATTTT.

This sequence joins TRBV18 and TRBJ2-5; the D is unclear. CDR1 is KGHSH, CDR2 LQKENI, per germline. V gave up 4 bases and J gave up 1 base, with 7 bases separating them. This CDR3 is 13 amino acids long. The CDR3 here is CASSLDIQETQYF. The CDR3 coding sequence is TGTGCCAGCTCACTTGACATCCAAGAGACCCAGTACTTC.

V gene TRBV6-5 combines with J gene TRBJ2-5; D might be TRBD1 (6 bases). Trimming stripped 4 bases from V and 3 bases from J, with 12 bases between. Germline CDR1 MNHEY, CDR2 SVGAGI. CDR3 length equals 14 residues. CDR3 loop: CASSLRTEKETQYF. The CDR3 nucleotides read TGTGCCAGCAGTTTACGGACAGAAAAAGAGACCCAGTACTTC.

The CDR3 DNA follows: TGTGCCACCAGTGACACGGGTCTTAATCAGCCCCAGCATTTT. Protein sequence: CATSDTGLNQPQHF. This chain connects TRBV24-1 to TRBJ1-5; D is uncertain. Germline V CDR1 and CDR2: KGHDR, SFDVKD. The CDR3 is 14 amino acids. Trimming stripped 4 bases from V and 4 bases from J, with 10 bases between.

J is TRBJ2-3 and V is TRBV28; 12 nucleotides align to TRBD2. Germline V gene lookup returns CDR1 MDHEN and CDR2 SYDVKM. The CDR3 spans 17 residues. V dropped 5 bases and J dropped 0; count of bases not matched to a gene: 6. The CDR3 nucleotides are TGTGCCAGCAGTGGAGGGACTAGCGGGCTCAGCACAGATACGCAGTATTTT. Encoded protein: CASSGGTSGLSTDTQYF.

The V gene is TRBV5-8, the J gene TRBJ1-5; no clear D. Germline V gives CDR1 SGHTS, CDR2 YDEGEE. This CDR3 contains 15 residues. Trimming cost V 2 bases and J 0 bases, with 9 bases left between them. The DNA of the CDR3 is TGTGCCAGCAGCTTTACGGGGAATAGCAATCAGCCCCAGCATTTT. This codes for CASSFTGNSNQPQHF.

The chain combines TRBV10-3 with TRBJ1-1; D might be TRBD1 (5 bases). This CDR3 has 13 residues. Per the germline V gene, CDR1 is ENHRY and CDR2 is SYGVKD. Deletions cut 4 bases from V and 3 bases from J, with 9 bases between. The CDR3 nucleotides read TGTGCCATCAGTGTGGGGGGGGACACTGAAGCTTTCTTT. Its translation is CAISVGGDTEAFF.

This chain's CDR3 is CASSSPQGASRTEAFF. The CDR3, as DNA: TGTGCCAGTAGTAGTCCGCAGGGCGCGTCGCGCACTGAAGCTTTCTTT. The chain joins TRBV19 to TRBJ1-1; weak D call: TRBD1 (5 bases). The V end lost 4 bases, the J end lost 4 bases, and 19 bases lay between the germline ends. This CDR3 has 16 amino acids. Germline CDR1 reads LNHDA; CDR2 reads SQIVND (reference sequence).

The chain is built from TRBV11-3 and TRBJ1-3, with D possibly being TRBD1 (6 bases). The germline V gene has CDR1 SGHNT and CDR2 YENEEA. Trimming cost V 5 bases and J 4 bases, with 9 bases left between them. This CDR3 has 13 residues. CDR3 protein: CASSNDRGNTIYF. The CDR3 DNA reads TGTGCCAGCAGCAACGACAGGGGAAACACCATATATTTT.

CDR3 amino acids: CASSVDGRRGNEQFF. CDR3 in DNA: TGTGCCAGCAGCGTAGACGGGAGGAGGGGCAATGAGCAGTTCTTC. The rearrangement links TRBV9 to TRBJ2-1; 7 bases are shared with TRBD2. The trim removed 0 bases at V and 6 bases at J, leaving 6 bases unmatched. The CDR3 totals 15 residues. Germline loops: CDR1 SGDLS, CDR2 YYNGEE. The full variable domain, completed using reference TRBV9 and TRBJ2-1, is DSGVTQTPKHLITATGQRVTLRCSPRSGDLSVYWYQQSLDQGLQFLIQYYNGEERAKGNILERFSAQQFPDLHSELNLSSLELGDSALYFCASSVDGRRGNEQFFGPGTRLTVL.

The chain carries TRBV28 and TRBJ1-1, with TRBD1 as a possible D gene (5 bases). The CDR3 is made up of 11 amino acids. The germline gives CDR1 MDHEN, CDR2 SYDVKM. The V end lost 8 bases, the J end lost 4 bases, and 8 bases lay between the germline ends. The CDR3 reads CASLTVTEAFF. The CDR3 DNA reads as TGTGCCAGCCTGACAGTCACTGAAGCTTTCTTT.

CDR3 loop: CAGALTGGPNQPQHF. The CDR3 region has the DNA TGTGCCGGCGCCTTGACAGGGGGCCCCAATCAGCCCCAGCATTTT. This chain links TRBV19 with TRBJ1-5; 10 nucleotides match TRBD1. The CDR3 sequence is 15 residues long. Unmatched junction bases numbered 10, after V lost 11 bases and J lost 3 bases. The germline V gene encodes CDR1 LNHDA and CDR2 SQIVND (reference sequence).